The subject of this entry is one T cell receptor beta chain. Its target is unknown. Samples held about 0.95-11 million cryopreserved PBMC before DNA extraction. The CDR3 has 14 residues. Germline V lookup: CDR1 LNHNV, CDR2 YYDKDF (reference sequence). Trimming cost V 2 bases and J 8 bases, with 12 bases left between them. Survey level was the resolution at which the v3.0 immunoSEQ assay ran. Researchers set sequencing to target roughly 35,000-55,000 T-cell genomes per sample. Clones were sequenced by immunoSEQ multiplex PCR, and TCRdb holds only the in-frame ones, with some missing. The sample contains fewer than 35,000 clones, roughly 80% of which appear only once. The data belong to a study of long-term antiretroviral therapy in people with HIV. The study, taken as a whole, reports: Investigators report no available data on ART adherence, viral resistance or therapy changes. The range of CDR3 lengths in HIV repertoires proved narrower than that found in controls.

This rearrangement joins TRBV15 to TRBJ1-4, with D tentatively TRBD1 (5 bases). The source was unsorted PBMCs, collected 0.4 years before starting antiretroviral therapy. The TCR was taken from a man aged 18 to 30 with HIV. Here the CDR3 DNA reads TGTGCCACCAGCAGACAGGGTTCGGGAGAAAAACTGTTTTTT. Its protein is CATSRQGSGEKLFF. The full variable domain, rest sourced from reference TRBV15 and TRBJ1-4, is DAMVIQNPRYQVTQFGKPVTLSCSQTLNHNVMYWYQQKSSQAPKLLFHYYDKDFNNEADTPDNFQSRRPNTSFCFLDIRSPGLGDTAMYLCATSRQGSGEKLFFGSGTQLSVL.